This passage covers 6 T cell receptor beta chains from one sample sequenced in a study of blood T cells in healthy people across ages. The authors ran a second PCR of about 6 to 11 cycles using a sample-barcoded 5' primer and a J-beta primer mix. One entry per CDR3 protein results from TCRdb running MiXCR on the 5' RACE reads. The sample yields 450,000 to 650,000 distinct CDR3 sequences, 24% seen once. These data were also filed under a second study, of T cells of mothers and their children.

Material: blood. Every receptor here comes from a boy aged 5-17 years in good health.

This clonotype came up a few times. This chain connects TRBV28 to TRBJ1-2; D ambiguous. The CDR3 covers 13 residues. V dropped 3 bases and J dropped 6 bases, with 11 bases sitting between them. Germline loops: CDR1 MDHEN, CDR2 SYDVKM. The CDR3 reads CASSLIEGNGYTF. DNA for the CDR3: TGTGCCAGCAGTTTGATCGAGGGAAATGGCTACACCTTC.

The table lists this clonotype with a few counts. The CDR3 coding sequence is TGTGCCAGCAGCTTTGACTTGGGGAGCTCCTACAATGAGCAGTTCTTC. This gives the protein CASSFDLGSSYNEQFF. The gene calls are TRBV11-3 and TRBJ2-1; possibly TRBD2 for D (5 bases). The germline gives CDR1 SGHNT, CDR2 YENEEA. Trimming pared 3 bases from V and 0 bases from J, leaving 12 bases between. This CDR3 comprises 16 residues.

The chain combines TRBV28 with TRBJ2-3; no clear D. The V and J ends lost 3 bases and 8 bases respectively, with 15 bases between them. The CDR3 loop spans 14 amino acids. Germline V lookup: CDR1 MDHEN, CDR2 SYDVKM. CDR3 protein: CASSLGGSQSTQYF. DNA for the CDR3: TGTGCCAGCAGTTTGGGCGGATCACAGAGTACGCAGTATTTT. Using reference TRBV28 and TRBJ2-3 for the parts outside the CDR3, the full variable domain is DVKVTQSSRYLVKRTGEKVFLECVQDMDHENMFWYRQDPGLGLRLIYFSYDVKMKEKGDIPEGYSVSREKKERFSLILESASTNQTSMYLCASSLGGSQSTQYFGPGTRLTVL.

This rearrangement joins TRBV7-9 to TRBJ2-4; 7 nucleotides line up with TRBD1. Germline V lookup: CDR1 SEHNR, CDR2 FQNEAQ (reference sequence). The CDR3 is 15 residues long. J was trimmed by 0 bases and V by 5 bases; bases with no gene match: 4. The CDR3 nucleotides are TGTGCCAGCAGCCCTCGGGACAGAGCCAAAAACATTCAGTACTTC. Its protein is CASSPRDRAKNIQYF.

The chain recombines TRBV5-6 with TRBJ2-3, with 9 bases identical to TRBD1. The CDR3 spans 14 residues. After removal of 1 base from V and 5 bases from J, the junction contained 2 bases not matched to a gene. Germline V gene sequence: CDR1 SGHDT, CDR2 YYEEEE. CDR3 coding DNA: TGTGCCAGCAGCTTGAGGACAGGGGTAGATACGCAGTATTTT. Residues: CASSLRTGVDTQYF.

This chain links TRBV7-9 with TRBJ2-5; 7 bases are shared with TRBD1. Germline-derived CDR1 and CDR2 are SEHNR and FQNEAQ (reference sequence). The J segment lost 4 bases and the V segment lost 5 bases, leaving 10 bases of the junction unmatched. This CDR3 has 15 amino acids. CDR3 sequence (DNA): TGTGCCAGCAGCGACAGACAGGGCGGACGAGAGACCCAGTACTTC. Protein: CASSDRQGGRETQYF.